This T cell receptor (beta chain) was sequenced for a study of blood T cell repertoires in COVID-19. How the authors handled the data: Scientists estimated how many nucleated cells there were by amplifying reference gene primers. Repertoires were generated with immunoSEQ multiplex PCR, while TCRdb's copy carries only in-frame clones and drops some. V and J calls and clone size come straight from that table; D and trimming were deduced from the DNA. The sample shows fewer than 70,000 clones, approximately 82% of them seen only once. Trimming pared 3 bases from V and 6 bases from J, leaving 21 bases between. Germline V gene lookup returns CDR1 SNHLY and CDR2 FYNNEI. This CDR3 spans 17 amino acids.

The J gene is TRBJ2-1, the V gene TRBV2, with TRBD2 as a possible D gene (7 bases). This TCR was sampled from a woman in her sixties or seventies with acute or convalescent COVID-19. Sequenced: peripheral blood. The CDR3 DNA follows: TGTGCCAGCAGTGAGGGGAGGGGGGGCAGTTTAAGCAATGAGCAGTTCTTC. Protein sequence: CASSEGRGGSLSNEQFF. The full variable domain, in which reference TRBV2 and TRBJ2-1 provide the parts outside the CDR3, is EPEVTQTPSHQVTQMGQEVILRCVPISNHLYFYWYRQILGQKVEFLVSFYNNEISEKSEIFDDQFSVERPDGSNFTLKIRSTKLEDSAMYFCASSEGRGGSLSNEQFFGPGTRLTVL.